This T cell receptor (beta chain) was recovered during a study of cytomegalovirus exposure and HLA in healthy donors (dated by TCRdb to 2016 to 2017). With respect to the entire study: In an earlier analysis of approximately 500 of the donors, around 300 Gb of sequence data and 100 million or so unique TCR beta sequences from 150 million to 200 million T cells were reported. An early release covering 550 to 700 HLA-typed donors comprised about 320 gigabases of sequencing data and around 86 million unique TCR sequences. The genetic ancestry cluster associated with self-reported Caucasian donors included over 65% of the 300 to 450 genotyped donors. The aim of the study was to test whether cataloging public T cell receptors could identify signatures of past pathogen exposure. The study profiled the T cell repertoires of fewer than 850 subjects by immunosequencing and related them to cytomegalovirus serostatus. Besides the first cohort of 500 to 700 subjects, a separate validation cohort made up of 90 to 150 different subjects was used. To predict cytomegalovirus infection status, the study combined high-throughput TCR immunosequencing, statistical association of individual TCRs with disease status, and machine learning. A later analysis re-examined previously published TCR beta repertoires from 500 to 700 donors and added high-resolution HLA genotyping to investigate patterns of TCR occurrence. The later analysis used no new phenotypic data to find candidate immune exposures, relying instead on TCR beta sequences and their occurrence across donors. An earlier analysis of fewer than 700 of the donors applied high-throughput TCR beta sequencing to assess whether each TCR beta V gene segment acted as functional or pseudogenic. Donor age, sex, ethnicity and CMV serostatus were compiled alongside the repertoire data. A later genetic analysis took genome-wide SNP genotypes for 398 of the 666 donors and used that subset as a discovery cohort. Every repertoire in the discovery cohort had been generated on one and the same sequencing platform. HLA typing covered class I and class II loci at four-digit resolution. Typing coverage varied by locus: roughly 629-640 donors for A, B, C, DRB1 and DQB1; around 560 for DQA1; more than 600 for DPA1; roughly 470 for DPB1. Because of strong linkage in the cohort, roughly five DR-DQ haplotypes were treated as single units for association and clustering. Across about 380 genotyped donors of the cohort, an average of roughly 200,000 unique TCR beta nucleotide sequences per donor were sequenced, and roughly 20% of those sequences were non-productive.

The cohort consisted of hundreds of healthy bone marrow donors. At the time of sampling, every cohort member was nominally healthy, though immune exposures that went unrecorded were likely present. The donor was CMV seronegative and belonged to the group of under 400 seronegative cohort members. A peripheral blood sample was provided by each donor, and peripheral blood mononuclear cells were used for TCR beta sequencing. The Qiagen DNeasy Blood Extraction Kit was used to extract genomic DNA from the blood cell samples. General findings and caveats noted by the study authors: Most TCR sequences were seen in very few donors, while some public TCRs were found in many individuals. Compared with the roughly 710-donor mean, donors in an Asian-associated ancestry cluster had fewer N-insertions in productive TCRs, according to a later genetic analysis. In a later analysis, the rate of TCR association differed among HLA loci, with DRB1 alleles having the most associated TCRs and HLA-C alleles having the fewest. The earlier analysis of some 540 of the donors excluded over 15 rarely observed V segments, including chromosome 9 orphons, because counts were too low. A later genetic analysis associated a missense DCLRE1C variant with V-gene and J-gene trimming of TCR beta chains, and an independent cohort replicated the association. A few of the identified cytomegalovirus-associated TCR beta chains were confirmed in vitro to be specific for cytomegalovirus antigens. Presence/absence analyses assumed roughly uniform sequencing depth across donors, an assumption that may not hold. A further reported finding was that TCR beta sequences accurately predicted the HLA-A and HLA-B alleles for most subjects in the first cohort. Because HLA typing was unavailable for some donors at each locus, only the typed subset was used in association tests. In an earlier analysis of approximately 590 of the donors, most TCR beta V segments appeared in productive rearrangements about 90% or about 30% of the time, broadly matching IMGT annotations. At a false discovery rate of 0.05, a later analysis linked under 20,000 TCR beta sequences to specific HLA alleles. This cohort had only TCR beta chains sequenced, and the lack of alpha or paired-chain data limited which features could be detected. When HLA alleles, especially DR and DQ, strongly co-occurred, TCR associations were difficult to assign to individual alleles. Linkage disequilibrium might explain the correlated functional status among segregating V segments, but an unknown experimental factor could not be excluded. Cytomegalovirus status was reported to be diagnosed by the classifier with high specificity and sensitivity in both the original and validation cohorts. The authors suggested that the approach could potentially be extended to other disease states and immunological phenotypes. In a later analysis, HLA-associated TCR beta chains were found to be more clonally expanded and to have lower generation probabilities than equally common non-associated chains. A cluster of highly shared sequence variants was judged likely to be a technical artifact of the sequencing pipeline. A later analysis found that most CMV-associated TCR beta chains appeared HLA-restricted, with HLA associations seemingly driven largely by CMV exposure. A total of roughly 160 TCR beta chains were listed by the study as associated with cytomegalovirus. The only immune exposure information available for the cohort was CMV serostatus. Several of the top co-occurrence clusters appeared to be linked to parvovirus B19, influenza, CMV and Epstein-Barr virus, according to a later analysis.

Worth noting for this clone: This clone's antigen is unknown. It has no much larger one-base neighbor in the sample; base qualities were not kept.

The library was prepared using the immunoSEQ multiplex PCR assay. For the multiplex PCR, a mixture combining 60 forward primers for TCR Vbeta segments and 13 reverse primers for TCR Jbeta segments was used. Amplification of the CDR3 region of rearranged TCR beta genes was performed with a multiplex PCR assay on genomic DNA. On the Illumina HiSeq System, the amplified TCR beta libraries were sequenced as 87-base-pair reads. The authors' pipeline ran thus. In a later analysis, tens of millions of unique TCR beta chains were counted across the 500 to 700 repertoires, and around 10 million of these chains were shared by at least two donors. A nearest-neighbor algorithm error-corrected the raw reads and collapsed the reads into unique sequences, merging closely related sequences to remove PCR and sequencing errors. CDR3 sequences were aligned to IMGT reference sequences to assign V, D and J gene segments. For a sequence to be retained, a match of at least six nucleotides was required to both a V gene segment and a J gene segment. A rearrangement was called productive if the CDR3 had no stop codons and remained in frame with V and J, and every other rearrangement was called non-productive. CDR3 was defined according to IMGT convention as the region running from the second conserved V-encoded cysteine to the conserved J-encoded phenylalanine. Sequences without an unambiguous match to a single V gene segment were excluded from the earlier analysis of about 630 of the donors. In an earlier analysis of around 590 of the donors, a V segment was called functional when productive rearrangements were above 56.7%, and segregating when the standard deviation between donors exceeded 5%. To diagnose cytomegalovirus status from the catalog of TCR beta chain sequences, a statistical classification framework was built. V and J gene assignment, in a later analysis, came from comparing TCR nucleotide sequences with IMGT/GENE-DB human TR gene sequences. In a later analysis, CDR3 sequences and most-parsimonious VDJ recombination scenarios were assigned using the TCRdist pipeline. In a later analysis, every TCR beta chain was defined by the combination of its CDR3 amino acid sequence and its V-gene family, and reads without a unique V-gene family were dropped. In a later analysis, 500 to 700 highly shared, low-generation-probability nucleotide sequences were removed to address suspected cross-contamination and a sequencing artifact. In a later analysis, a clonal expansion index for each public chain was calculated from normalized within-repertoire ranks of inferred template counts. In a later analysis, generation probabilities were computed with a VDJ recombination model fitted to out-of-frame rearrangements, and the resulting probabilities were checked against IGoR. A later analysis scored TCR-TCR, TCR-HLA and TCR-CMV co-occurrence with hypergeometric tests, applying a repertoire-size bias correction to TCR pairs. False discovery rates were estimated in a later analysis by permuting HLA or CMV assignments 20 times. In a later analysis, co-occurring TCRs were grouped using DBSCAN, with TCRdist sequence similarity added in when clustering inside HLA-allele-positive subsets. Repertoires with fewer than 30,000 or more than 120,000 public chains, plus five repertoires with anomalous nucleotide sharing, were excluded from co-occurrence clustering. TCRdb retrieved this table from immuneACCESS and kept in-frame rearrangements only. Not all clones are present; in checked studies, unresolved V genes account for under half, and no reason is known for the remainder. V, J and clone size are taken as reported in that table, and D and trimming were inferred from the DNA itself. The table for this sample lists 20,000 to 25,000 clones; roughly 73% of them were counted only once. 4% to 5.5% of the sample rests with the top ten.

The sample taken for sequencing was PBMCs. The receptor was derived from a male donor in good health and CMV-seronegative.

The encoded CDR3 is CASSLGTVSGNTIYF. The DNA sequence reads TGTGCCAGCAGTTTGGGGACAGTCTCTGGAAACACCATATATTTT. This chain joins TRBV28 to TRBJ1-3, with 7 middle bases fitting TRBD1. Spanning cysteine to phenylalanine, the CDR3 consists of 15 amino acids. Only the CDR3 region is kept as DNA, spanning 45 bases read in frame from base 1. Ends trimmed: V by 3 bases, J by 0 bases; bases unmatched to a gene: 2. From a lookup of the germline V gene, CDR1 and CDR2 are MDHEN and SYDVKM.